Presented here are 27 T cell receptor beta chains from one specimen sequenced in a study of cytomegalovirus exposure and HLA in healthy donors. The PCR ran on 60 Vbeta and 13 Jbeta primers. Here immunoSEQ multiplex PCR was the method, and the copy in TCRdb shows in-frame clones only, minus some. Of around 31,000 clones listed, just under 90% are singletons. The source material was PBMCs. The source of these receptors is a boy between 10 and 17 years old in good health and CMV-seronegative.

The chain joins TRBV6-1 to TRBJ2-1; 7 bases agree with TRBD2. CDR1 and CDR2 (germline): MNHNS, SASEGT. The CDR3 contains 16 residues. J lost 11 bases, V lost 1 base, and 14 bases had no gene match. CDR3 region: CASSEGGSGDPMKQFF. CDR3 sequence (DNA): TGTGCCAGCAGTGAAGGCGGAAGCGGGGACCCAATGAAGCAGTTCTTC.

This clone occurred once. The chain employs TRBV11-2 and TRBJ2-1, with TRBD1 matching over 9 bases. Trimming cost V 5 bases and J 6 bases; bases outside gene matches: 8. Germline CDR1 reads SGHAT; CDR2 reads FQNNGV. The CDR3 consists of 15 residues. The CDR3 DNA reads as TGTGCCAGCAGCCAGCCGGGACAGGGTGGCAATGAGCAGTTCTTC. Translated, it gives CASSQPGQGGNEQFF.

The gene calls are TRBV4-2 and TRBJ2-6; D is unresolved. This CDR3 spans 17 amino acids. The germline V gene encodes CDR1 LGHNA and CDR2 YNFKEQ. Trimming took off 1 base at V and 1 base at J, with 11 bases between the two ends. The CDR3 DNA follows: TGTGCCAGCAGCCAAGGCGATAGCCCTTCTGGGGCCAACGTCCTGACTTTC. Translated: CASSQGDSPSGANVLTF.

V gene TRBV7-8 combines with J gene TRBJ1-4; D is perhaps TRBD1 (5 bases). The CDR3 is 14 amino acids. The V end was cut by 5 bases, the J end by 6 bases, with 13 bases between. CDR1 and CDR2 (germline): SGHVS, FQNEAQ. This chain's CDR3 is CASSREETDEKLFF. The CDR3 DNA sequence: TGTGCCAGCAGCAGAGAAGAGACAGATGAAAAACTGTTTTTT.

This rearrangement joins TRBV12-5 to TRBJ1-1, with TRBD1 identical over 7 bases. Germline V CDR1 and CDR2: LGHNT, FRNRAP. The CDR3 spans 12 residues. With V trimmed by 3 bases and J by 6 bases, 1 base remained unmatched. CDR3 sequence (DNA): TGTGCTAGTGGTTTAGGGACAGCTGAAGCTTTCTTT. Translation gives CASGLGTAEAFF.

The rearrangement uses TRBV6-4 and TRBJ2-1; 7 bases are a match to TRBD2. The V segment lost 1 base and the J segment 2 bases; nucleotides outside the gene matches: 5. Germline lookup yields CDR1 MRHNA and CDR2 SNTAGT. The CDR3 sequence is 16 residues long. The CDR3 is CASSDLAGATYNEQFF. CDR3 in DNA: TGTGCCAGCAGTGACTTGGCGGGAGCTACCTACAATGAGCAGTTCTTC.

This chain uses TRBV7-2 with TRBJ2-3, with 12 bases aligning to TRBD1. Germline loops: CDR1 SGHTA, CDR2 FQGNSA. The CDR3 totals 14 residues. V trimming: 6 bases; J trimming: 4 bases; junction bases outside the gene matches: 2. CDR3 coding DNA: TGTGCCAGCAGACGGGACAGGGGGCCAGATACGCAGTATTTT. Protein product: CASRRDRGPDTQYF.

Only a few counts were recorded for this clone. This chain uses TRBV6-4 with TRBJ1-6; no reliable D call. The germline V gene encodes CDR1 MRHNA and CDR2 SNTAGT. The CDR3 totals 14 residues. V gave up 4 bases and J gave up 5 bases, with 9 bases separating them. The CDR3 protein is CASSVRQDNSPLHF. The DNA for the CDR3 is TGTGCCAGCAGTGTAAGGCAGGATAATTCACCCCTCCACTTT.

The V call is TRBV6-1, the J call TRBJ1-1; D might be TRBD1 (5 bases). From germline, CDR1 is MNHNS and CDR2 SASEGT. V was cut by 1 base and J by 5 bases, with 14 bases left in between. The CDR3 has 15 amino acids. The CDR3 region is CASSEVAGRWTEAFF. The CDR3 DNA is TGTGCCAGCAGTGAAGTAGCGGGGCGGTGGACTGAAGCTTTCTTT.

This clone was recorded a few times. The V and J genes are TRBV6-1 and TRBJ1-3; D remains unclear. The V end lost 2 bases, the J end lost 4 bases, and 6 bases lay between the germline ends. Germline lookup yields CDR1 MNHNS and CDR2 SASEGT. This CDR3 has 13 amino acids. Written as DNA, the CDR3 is TGTGCCAGCAGTGAAAATCCGGGAAACACCATATATTTT. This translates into CASSENPGNTIYF.

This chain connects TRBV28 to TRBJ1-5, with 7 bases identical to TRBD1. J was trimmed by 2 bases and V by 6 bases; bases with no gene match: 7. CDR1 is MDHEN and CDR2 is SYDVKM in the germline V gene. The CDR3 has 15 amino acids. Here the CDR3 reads CASRLGTVGNQPQHF. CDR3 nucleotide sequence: TGTGCCAGCAGATTAGGGACAGTTGGCAATCAGCCCCAGCATTTT.

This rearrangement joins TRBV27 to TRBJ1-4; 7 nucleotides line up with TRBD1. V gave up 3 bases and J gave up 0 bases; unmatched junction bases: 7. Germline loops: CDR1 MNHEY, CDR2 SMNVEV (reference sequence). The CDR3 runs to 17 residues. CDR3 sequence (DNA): TGTGCCAGCAGTTTGTATACAGGGGATGCAACTAATGAAAAACTGTTTTTT. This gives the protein CASSLYTGDATNEKLFF.

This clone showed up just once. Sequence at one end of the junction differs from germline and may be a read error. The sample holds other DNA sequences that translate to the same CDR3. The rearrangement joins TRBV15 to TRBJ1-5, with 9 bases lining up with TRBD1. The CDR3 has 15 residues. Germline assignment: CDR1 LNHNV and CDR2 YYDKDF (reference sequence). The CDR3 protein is CATSRTGGSGQPQHF. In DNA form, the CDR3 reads TGCGCCACCAGCAGAACAGGGGGCTCTGGGCAGCCCCAGCATTTT. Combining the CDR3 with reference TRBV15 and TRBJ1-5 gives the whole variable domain DAMVIQNPRYQVTQFGKPVTLSCSQTLNHNVMYWYQQKSSQAPKLLFHYYDKDFNNEADTPDNFQSRRPNTSFCFLDIRSPGLGDTAMYLCATSRTGGSGQPQHFGDGTRLSIL.

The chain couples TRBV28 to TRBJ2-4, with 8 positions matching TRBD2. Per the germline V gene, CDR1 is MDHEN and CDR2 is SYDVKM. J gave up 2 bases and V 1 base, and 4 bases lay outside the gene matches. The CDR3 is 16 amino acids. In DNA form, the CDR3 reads TGTGCCAGCAGTTTATTAGCGGGGTACCCCAAAAACATTCAGTACTTC. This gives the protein CASSLLAGYPKNIQYF.

The CDR3 nucleotides are TGTGCCTGGAGTGTGGGGAGAACCTACGAGCAGTACTTC. It is translated as CAWSVGRTYEQYF. The chain employs TRBV30 and TRBJ2-7, with a possible D match to TRBD2 (5 bases). V shed 0 bases and J shed 2 bases, with 8 bases lying between them. This CDR3 has 13 amino acids. Germline V gives CDR1 GTSNPN, CDR2 SVGIG (reference sequence).

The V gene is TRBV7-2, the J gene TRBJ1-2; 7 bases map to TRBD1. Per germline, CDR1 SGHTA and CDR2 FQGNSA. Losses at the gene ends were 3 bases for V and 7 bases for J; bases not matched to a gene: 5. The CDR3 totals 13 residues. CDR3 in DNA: TGTGCCAGCAGCTTCACAGGGGTCTCTGGCTACACCTTC. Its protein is CASSFTGVSGYTF. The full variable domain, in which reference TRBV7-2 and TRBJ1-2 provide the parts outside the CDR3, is GAGVSQSPSNKVTEKGKDVELRCDPISGHTALYWYRQSLGQGLEFLIYFQGNSAPDKSGLPSDRFSAERTGGSVSTLTIQRTQQEDSAVYLCASSFTGVSGYTFGSGTRLTVV.

CDR3 DNA: TGTGCCAGTAGTATTAATGCGGGCACAGATACGCAGTATTTT. Its translation is CASSINAGTDTQYF. The rearrangement joins TRBV19 to TRBJ2-3, with D unclear. V was pared by 3 bases and J by 1 base, with 8 bases between. This CDR3 is built from 14 residues. Germline CDR1 and CDR2: LNHDA and SQIVND (reference sequence).

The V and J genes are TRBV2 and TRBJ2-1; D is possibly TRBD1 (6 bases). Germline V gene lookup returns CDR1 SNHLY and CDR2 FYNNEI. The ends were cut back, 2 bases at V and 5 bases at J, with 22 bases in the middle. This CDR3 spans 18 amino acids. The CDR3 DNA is TGTGCCAGCAGTGAACCCGTGGGATGGACGCAGGGGAACAATGAGCAGTTCTTC. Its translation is CASSEPVGWTQGNNEQFF.

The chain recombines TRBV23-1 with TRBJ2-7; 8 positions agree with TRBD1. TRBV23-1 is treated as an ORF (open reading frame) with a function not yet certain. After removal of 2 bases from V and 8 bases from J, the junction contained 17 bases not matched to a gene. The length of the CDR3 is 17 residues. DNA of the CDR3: TGCGCCAGCAGTCAAGACCGGGACAGGTCCCGGCAGTTCAAGCAGTACTTC. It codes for CASSQDRDRSRQFKQYF.

The CDR3 DNA reads TGTGCCAGCAGCGCAGATTGGGGGACAGGGGGGAAGGAGACCCAGTACTTC. Amino acids: CASSADWGTGGKETQYF. V is TRBV7-6 and J is TRBJ2-5, with 11 bases lining up with TRBD1. CDR3 length: 17 residues. The V segment lost 5 bases and the J segment 5 bases; nucleotides outside the gene matches: 13. Germline CDR1 is SGHVS and CDR2 is FNYEAQ.

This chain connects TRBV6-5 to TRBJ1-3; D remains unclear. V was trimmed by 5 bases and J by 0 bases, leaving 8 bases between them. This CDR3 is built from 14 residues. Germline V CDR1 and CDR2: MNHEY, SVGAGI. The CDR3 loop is CASSIRSSGNTIYF. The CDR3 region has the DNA TGTGCCAGCAGTATCAGGTCCTCTGGAAACACCATATATTTT.

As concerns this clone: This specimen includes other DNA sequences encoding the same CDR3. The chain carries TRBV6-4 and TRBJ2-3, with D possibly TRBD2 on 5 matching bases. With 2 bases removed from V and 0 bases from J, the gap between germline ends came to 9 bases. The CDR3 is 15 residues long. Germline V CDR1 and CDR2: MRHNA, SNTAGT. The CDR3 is CASSDGLASTDTQYF. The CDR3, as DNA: TGTGCCAGCAGTGACGGCCTAGCCAGCACAGATACGCAGTATTTT.

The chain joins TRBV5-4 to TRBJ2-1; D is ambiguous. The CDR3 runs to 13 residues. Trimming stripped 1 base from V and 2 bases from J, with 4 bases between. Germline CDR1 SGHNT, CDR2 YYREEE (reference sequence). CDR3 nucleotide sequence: TGTGCCAGCAGCTTGACAACCTACAATGAGCAGTTCTTC. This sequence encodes CASSLTTYNEQFF.

CDR3 coding DNA: TGTGCCAGTAGTGCCCGACAGGGTTTTAACTATGGCTACACCTTC. Translated: CASSARQGFNYGYTF. The chain is built from TRBV19 and TRBJ1-2; 7 bases fit TRBD1. Trimming cost V 5 bases and J 1 base; bases outside gene matches: 7. Germline V gene sequence: CDR1 LNHDA, CDR2 SQIVND (reference sequence). This CDR3 has 15 amino acids.

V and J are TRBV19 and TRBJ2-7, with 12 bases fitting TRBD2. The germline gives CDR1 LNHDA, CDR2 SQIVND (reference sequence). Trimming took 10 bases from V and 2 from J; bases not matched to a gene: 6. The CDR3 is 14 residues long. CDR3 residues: CATPTSGGPYEQYF. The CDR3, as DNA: TGTGCCACCCCGACTAGCGGGGGACCCTACGAGCAGTACTTC.

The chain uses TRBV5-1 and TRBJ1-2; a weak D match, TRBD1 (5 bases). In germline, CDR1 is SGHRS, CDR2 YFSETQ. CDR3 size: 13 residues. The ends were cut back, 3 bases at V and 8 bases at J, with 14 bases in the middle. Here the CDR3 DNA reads TGCGCCAGCAGCTACCAGGGAAATAAGGGCTACACCTTC. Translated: CASSYQGNKGYTF.

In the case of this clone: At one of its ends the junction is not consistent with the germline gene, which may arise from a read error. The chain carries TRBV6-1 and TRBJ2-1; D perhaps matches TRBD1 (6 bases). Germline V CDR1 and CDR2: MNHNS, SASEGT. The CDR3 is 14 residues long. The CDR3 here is CASSGRRGYDEQFF. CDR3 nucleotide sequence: TGTGCCAGCAGTGGTCGCAGGGGCTACGATGAGCAGTTCTTC.